This T cell receptor (beta chain) was identified during a study of identical twins. Germline V gives CDR1 SGDLS, CDR2 YYNGEE. V lost 0 bases to trimming and J lost 1 base; unmatched junction nucleotides: 4. The CDR3 is made up of 15 amino acids. Unique molecular identifiers were present on the cDNA, which also gained a universal primer site by template switching. From the 5' RACE reads, TCRdb called clonotypes with MiXCR, one entry per CDR3 protein. The table shows 200,000 to 250,000 distinct CDR3 sequences, with 6.5% occurring only once. This same sample was also part of a study on T cells expressing NK-cell markers. That source adds: All TCR beta repertoires analysed originated from sorted CD3+CD56+NKG2C+, CD3+CD56+NKG2C- and CD3+CD56-NKG2C+ T cells. Within the sequenced cohort of eight donors, seven exhibited HCMV seropositivity and one was seronegative.

The sequenced sample was CD8+ T cells sorted from blood. The receptor comes from a woman aged 18-29 years in good health. V and J are TRBV9 and TRBJ2-7; 7 bases line up with TRBD2. The CDR3 protein is CASSVGSGESYEQYF. The CDR3 DNA is TGTGCCAGCAGCGTAGGAAGCGGGGAATCCTACGAGCAGTACTTC. The whole variable domain, remainder taken from reference TRBV9 and TRBJ2-7, is DSGVTQTPKHLITATGQRVTLRCSPRSGDLSVYWYQQSLDQGLQFLIQYYNGEERAKGNILERFSAQQFPDLHSELNLSSLELGDSALYFCASSVGSGESYEQYFGPGTRLTVT.